This T cell receptor (beta chain) was sequenced during a study of shared clonotypes between healthy human individuals. Turning to this clone: As yet, its antigen is unknown.

Study-level findings and limits: Naive subsets generally exceeded memory subsets in estimated richness.

Naivety among CD8 cells was defined by CD45RO negativity and positive CCR7 selection, thereby excluding terminally differentiated effector memory CD45RA+ cells. The CDR3 is made up of 13 amino acids. The V gene's germline CDR1 is SGHAT and CDR2 FQNNGV. Trimming pared 4 bases from V and 0 bases from J, leaving 6 bases between. Deep-level running was used for the assay. Clones were read by immunoSEQ multiplex PCR, and TCRdb kept only the in-frame ones, dropping some. The repertoire holds about 1,900,000 clones, with around 96% as singletons. The J gene is TRBJ1-1, the V gene TRBV11-2, with D hard to call. Sequencing input: naive CD8+ T cells sorted from blood. The source is a man aged 18 to 29 in good health. For the CDR3, the DNA is TGTGCCAGCAGCTCCTCAATGAACACTGAAGCTTTCTTT. Protein sequence: CASSSSMNTEAFF.